One and the same sample provided the 10 T cell receptor beta chains below, sequenced in a study of control samples from healthy donors and cancer patients. TCRdb's copy holds only in-frame clones and misses some; the assay was immunoSEQ multiplex PCR. This table has approximately 26,000 clones, 82% appearing once. Specimen: PBMCs. These receptors came from a man aged 55 to 70 with colorectal cancer.

This clone has just a few counts. The rearrangement joins TRBV6-2 or TRBV6-3 to TRBJ2-1; D remains unclear. The CDR3 is made up of 13 amino acids. Germline values: CDR1 MNHEY, CDR2 SVGEGT. V dropped 0 bases and J dropped 9 bases, with 9 bases sitting between them. This CDR3 is CASSYSLYSEQFF. CDR3 nucleotide sequence: TGTGCCAGCAGTTACTCTCTATACTCTGAGCAGTTCTTC.

V and J are TRBV3-1 (or the pseudogene TRBV3-2) and TRBJ2-7, with 7 bases lining up with TRBD1. The CDR3 is 18 amino acids. CDR1 LGHDT and CDR2 YNNKEL come from the germline V gene (reference sequence). The V and J ends lost 0 bases and 1 base, in that order; junction bases with no gene match: 12. CDR3 nucleotides: TGTGCCAGCAGCCAAGATGGTCTTACAGGGGATCCATCCTACGAGCAGTACGTC. Protein product: CASSQDGLTGDPSYEQYV.

The chain uses TRBV10-3 and TRBJ2-5; 11 bases agree with TRBD1. The germline V gene has CDR1 ENHRY and CDR2 SYGVKD. V lost 3 bases to trimming and J lost 0 bases; unmatched junction nucleotides: 3. CDR3 length equals 16 residues. The CDR3 sequence: CAISDRDRGNQETQYF. DNA for the CDR3: TGTGCCATCAGTGACAGGGACAGGGGGAACCAAGAGACCCAGTACTTC.

The V and J genes are TRBV6-5 and TRBJ2-7; 12 positions agree with TRBD2. CDR1 is MNHEY and CDR2 is SVGAGI in the germline V gene. With 6 bases clipped from V and 3 bases from J, the junction kept 3 bases outside the gene matches. The CDR3 consists of 14 residues. The CDR3 bases are TGTGCCAGCAGCCCGGGACTAGCGGGCTACGAGCAGTACTTC. Its translation: CASSPGLAGYEQYF.

This clone was seen a few times. V is TRBV5-1 and J is TRBJ2-3; D unresolved. Germline lookup yields CDR1 SGHRS and CDR2 YFSETQ. The CDR3 runs to 14 residues. Deletions cut 7 bases from V and 3 bases from J, with 15 bases between. The CDR3 loop reads CASAAVVRTDTQYF. Here the CDR3 DNA reads TGCGCCAGCGCGGCAGTCGTAAGGACAGATACGCAGTATTTT.

The rearrangement links TRBV6-6 to TRBJ1-5; D is possibly TRBD1 (5 bases). Germline CDR1 and CDR2: MNHNY and SVGAGI (reference sequence). CDR3 size: 13 residues. The V end lost 3 bases, the J end lost 5 bases, and 8 bases lay between the germline ends. CDR3 DNA: TGTGCCAGCAGTTATATGGGGGATCAGCCCCAGCATTTT. Its protein product is CASSYMGDQPQHF.

V is TRBV5-6 and J is TRBJ2-2; 8 bases are shared with TRBD1. Germline-derived CDR1 and CDR2 are SGHDT and YYEEEE. After removal of 1 base from V and 6 bases from J, the junction contained 5 bases not matched to a gene. There are 15 residues in the CDR3. CDR3 nucleotides: TGTGCCAGCAGCTTGCTGACAGGGGAGGCCGGGGAGCTGTTTTTT. It codes for CASSLLTGEAGELFF.

This clone occurred once. The J gene is TRBJ1-2, the V gene TRBV28; 7 bases map to TRBD1. CDR1 is MDHEN and CDR2 is SYDVKM in the germline V gene. This CDR3 is built from 13 residues. J was trimmed by 4 bases and V by 5 bases; bases with no gene match: 4. Here the CDR3 DNA reads TGTGCCAGCAGTCAGACAGGGAGCTATGGCTACACCTTC. It codes for CASSQTGSYGYTF.

The V call is TRBV19, the J call TRBJ1-1; D is possibly TRBD1 (6 bases). The CDR3 sequence is 14 residues long. V lost 5 bases and J 4 bases, leaving 14 bases between the germline ends. Germline V lookup: CDR1 LNHDA, CDR2 SQIVND (reference sequence). The CDR3 nucleotides read TGTGCCAGTAGTCTACAGGGAAGAAGCACTGAAGCTTTCTTT. Encoded protein: CASSLQGRSTEAFF. Supplemented by reference TRBV19 and TRBJ1-1, the full variable domain reads DGGITQSPKYLFRKEGQNVTLSCEQNLNHDAMYWYRQDPGQGLRLIYYSQIVNDFQKGDIAEGYSVSREKKESFPLTVTSAQKNPTAFYLCASSLQGRSTEAFFGQGTRLTVV.

J is TRBJ1-1 and V is TRBV7-9; no firm D call. The CDR3 loop spans 14 amino acids. Trimming stripped 0 bases from V and 0 bases from J, with 5 bases between. Germline-derived CDR1 and CDR2 are SEHNR and FQNEAQ (reference sequence). The chain's CDR3 is CASSLAWVNTEAFF. CDR3 bases: TGTGCCAGCAGCTTAGCGTGGGTGAACACTGAAGCTTTCTTT. Supplemented by reference TRBV7-9 and TRBJ1-1, the full variable domain reads DTGVSQNPRHKITKRGQNVTFRCDPISEHNRLYWYRQTLGQGPEFLTYFQNEAQLEKSRLLSDRFSAERPKGSFSTLEIQRTEQGDSAMYLCASSLAWVNTEAFFGQGTRLTVV.